The rows below give T cell receptor beta chains drawn from one sample of a study of cytomegalovirus exposure and HLA in healthy donors. Produced via immunoSEQ multiplex PCR; TCRdb's table is partial and in-frame only. The sample shows around 130,000 clones, about 80% of them seen only once. The specimen sequenced was PBMCs. The origin of the receptors is a boy younger than 10 in good health and CMV-seronegative. CDR3s include the opening cysteine and the closing phenylalanine or tryptophan. A D gene is named only where the DNA matches it firmly. Size is omitted from some rows. Given values are once, few, many or a class for expanded clones.

D gene,J gene,clone size,V gene,CDR3 DNA,CDR3 protein
-,TRBJ1-5,-,TRBV5-4,TGTGCCAGCAGCCCCGCCCCGGGATCCCAGCCCCAGCATTTT,CASSPAPGSQPQHF
-,TRBJ1-5,-,TRBV28,TGTGCGAGCTTGTGGGGGGGGAGTCAGCCCCAGCATTTT,CASLWGGSQPQHF
-,TRBJ2-5,-,TRBV5-1,TGCGCCAGCAGCTTAACGGGAAAGGAGGAGACCCAGTACTTC,CASSLTGKEETQYF
-,TRBJ2-3,-,TRBV6-4,TGTGCCAGCAGTTCATGGGGGGGCTCAGATACGCAGTATTTT,CASSSWGGSDTQYF
-,TRBJ1-1,-,TRBV5-1,TGCGCCAGCAGCTTGCTCGGGTCGGGGGAAGAAGCTTTCTTT,CASSLLGSGEEAFF
-,TRBJ1-3,few,TRBV15,TGTGCCACCAGCAGAGATGACTTACACTCTGGAAACACCATATATTTT,CATSRDDLHSGNTIYF
TRBD1,TRBJ1-4,-,TRBV6-1,TGTGCCAGCAGTAGTGGGACAGGGGAGGGTGAAAAACTGTTTTTT,CASSSGTGEGEKLFF
TRBD1,TRBJ2-5,-,TRBV28,TGTGCCAGCAGTCCAGACAGGGTGAGGGAGACCCAGTACTTC,CASSPDRVRETQYF
-,TRBJ1-2,-,TRBV7-9,TGTTCCAGCAGCCCCGTCGCTAGCGCGGGCTACACCTTC,CSSSPVASAGYTF
TRBD1,TRBJ1-2,few,TRBV5-6,TGTGCCAGCAGCATGGGGACAGGGTCCCATGGCTACACCTTC,CASSMGTGSHGYTF
-,TRBJ1-4,-,TRBV2,TGTGCCAGCATACAACGAAGTGCAACTAATGAAAAACTGTTTTTT,CASIQRSATNEKLFF
-,TRBJ1-1,-,TRBV7-3,TGTGCCAGCAGCTCTTGGACAGCCCCCTCGAACACTGAAGCTTTCTTT,CASSSWTAPSNTEAFF
-,TRBJ1-5,-,TRBV28,TGTGCCAGCAGTTTTTCCGGACTTGGCAATCAGCCCCAGCATTTT,CASSFSGLGNQPQHF
-,TRBJ2-7,-,TRBV5-1,TGCGCCAGCAGTACGGAATGGAGCTCCTACGAGCAGTACTTC,CASSTEWSSYEQYF
-,TRBJ2-3,once,TRBV7-9,TGTGCCAGCAGCCTACAGGGCTCTAGCACAGATACGCAGTATTTT,CASSLQGSSTDTQYF
TRBD1,TRBJ2-3,once,TRBV13,TGTGCCAGCAGCAACCGGGACAGGGAGGACTCCCATACGCAGTATTTT,CASSNRDREDSHTQYF
-,TRBJ1-3,-,TRBV6-6,TGTGCCAGCAGTTACGCCGGGACATCCAGGGACACCATATATTTT,CASSYAGTSRDTIYF
-,TRBJ1-2,-,TRBV30,TGTGCCTGGAGCCCCAGGGAGGGCACTGGCTACACCTTC,CAWSPREGTGYTF
-,TRBJ1-2,-,TRBV5-4,TGTGCCAGCAGCCCTTCTGCAGGAACTAACTATGGCTACACCTTC,CASSPSAGTNYGYTF
-,TRBJ2-3,-,TRBV6-1,TGTGCCAGCAGCTCAGGGAGGCAGGTCACAGATACGCAGTATTTT,CASSSGRQVTDTQYF
TRBD2,TRBJ2-1,-,TRBV7-8,TGTGCCAGCAGCACGGGACTAGCGGACAATGAGCAGTTCTTC,CASSTGLADNEQFF
TRBD2,TRBJ2-3,-,TRBV7-8,TGTGCCAGCAGCCTGGGGCTAGCGGGGGGGCCCCCCGATACGCAGTATTTT,CASSLGLAGGPPDTQYF
TRBD2,TRBJ2-1,-,TRBV5-6,TGTGCCAGCAGCGGTATTCAAGGACTAGCGGGAGACCATGAGCAGTTCTTC,CASSGIQGLAGDHEQFF
-,TRBJ1-1,-,TRBV6-5,TGTGCCAGCAGTACAGGTGAACTGAACACTGAAGCTTTCTTT,CASSTGELNTEAFF
TRBD1,TRBJ1-2,-,TRBV5-6,TGTGCCAGCAGCTTTGCAACCGGGACAGGGATCTATGGCTACACCTTC,CASSFATGTGIYGYTF
TRBD2,TRBJ2-1,-,TRBV7-9,TGTGCCAGCAGCCCTGATGCCCGACAGCGGGAGGCCAGGCCTGAGCAGTTCTTC,CASSPDARQREARPEQFF
TRBD1,TRBJ2-5,-,TRBV27,TGTGCCAGCAGGCCCCTTGGACAGGGAGAGACCCAGTACTTC,CASRPLGQGETQYF
TRBD1,TRBJ2-1,once,TRBV4-1,TGCGCCAGCAGCCCCGGACAGGGGAGGAATGAGCAGTTCTTC,CASSPGQGRNEQFF
TRBD1,TRBJ1-2,once,TRBV7-9,TGTGCCAGCAGCTTGACAGGGGAGTCCAAGGGCTACACCTTC,CASSLTGESKGYTF
TRBD1,TRBJ1-2,-,TRBV4-3,TGCGCCAGCAGCCGGGGGACAGCTAACTATGGCTACACCTTC,CASSRGTANYGYTF
-,TRBJ2-4,-,TRBV14,TGTGCCAGCAGCCAAGATGAGGACATTCAGTACTTC,CASSQDEDIQYF
-,TRBJ1-1,-,TRBV11-3,TGTGCCAGCAGTAAGGGACACCTGAACACTGAAGCTTTCTTT,CASSKGHLNTEAFF
-,TRBJ1-3,-,TRBV4-1,TGCGCCAGCAGCCAAGTGGATACAGGGCTCTCTGGAAACACCATATATTTT,CASSQVDTGLSGNTIYF
TRBD2,TRBJ2-2,once,TRBV9,TGTGCCAGCAGCGTAGAGCGGGGCCTAAGAACCGGGGAGCTGTTTTTT,CASSVERGLRTGELFF
TRBD1,TRBJ1-2,-,TRBV7-8,TGTGCCAGCAGCTCGGCGGACAGGGGTTCTAGTAGCTACACCTTC,CASSSADRGSSSYTF
TRBD1,TRBJ1-1,-,TRBV29-1,TGCAGCGTCCCAGGGGGGTCGTATACTGAAGCTTTCTTT,CSVPGGSYTEAFF
-,TRBJ2-4,few,TRBV7-9,TGTGCCAGCAGCTTATCTGGGGAGTCCAAAAACATTCAGTACTTC,CASSLSGESKNIQYF
-,TRBJ1-2,-,TRBV30,TGTGCCTGGAGTTTGAGGTTGGACTATGGCTACACCTTC,CAWSLRLDYGYTF
-,TRBJ2-2,-,TRBV6-5,TGTGCCAGCAGACCGACAGGAGAGGCCGGGGAGCTGTTTTTT,CASRPTGEAGELFF
-,TRBJ1-1,-,TRBV19,TGTGCCAGTCATCTCCGGGGGGCCCGAATGAACACTGAAGCTTTCTTT,CASHLRGARMNTEAFF
-,TRBJ2-1,-,TRBV6-1,TGTGCCAGCAGACAATGGAATGAGCAGTTCTTC,CASRQWNEQFF